This T cell receptor beta chain is from a study of OX40 agonist ivuxolimab in advanced cancers. This CDR3 is built from 15 residues. Looked up from germline, CDR1 is SGHNT and CDR2 is YYREEE (reference sequence). Trimming took 2 bases from V and 2 from J; bases not matched to a gene: 1. The protocol was immunoSEQ multiplex PCR, while the TCRdb copy is restricted to in-frame clones and leaves out a portion. The sample yields roughly 56,000 clones, 80% to 90% seen once. The receptor was isolated from an adult with an advanced solid tumor such as melanoma, head and neck, liver or kidney cancer. This specimen was CD4+ or CD8+ T cells sorted from blood, taken in a trial of the OX40 agonist ivuxolimab. V gene TRBV5-4 combines with J gene TRBJ2-7, with 13 bases aligning to TRBD2. The chain's CDR3 is CASSFGLAGAYEQYF. In DNA, the CDR3 is TGTGCCAGCAGCTTCGGACTAGCGGGGGCCTACGAGCAGTACTTC.